This T cell receptor beta chain was recovered during a study of post-analysis software for immune sequencing data. Study-level background: The disease courses covered relapsing-remitting, secondary progressive and progressive-relapsing multiple sclerosis.

Concerning this clonotype: Its target is not known.

TCR beta cDNA libraries included unique molecular identifiers. Via MiXCR, TCRdb re-called the PCR reads, giving one row per CDR3 protein. In the table there are about 500,000 distinct CDR3 sequences, roughly 45% of which are singletons. Losses at the gene ends were 4 bases for V and 7 bases for J; bases not matched to a gene: 9. The CDR3 is made up of 14 amino acids. Germline CDR1 reads SQVTM; CDR2 reads ANQGSEA. Study findings and constraints: Significantly lower normalized Chao1 diversity was found in patients with multiple sclerosis relative to controls. TRBV segments more frequent in patients than in controls numbered five and included TRBV5-6, TRBV5-1 and TRBV20-1.

This chain connects TRBV29-1 to TRBJ2-1; 8 bases fit TRBD2. The origin of this receptor is a girl aged 10 to 17 with multiple sclerosis. Sequenced: blood. The CDR3 sequence is CSVASGSIGNEQFF. CDR3 bases: TGCAGCGTTGCGAGCGGGAGCATCGGGAATGAGCAGTTCTTC.